This T cell receptor beta chain is drawn from a study of yellow fever vaccine responses in identical twins. Study-level points and caveats: Twins' vaccine T cell response reportedly seemed partly convergent, partly personalized.

TCRdb recomputed calls from the RT-PCR reads with MiXCR, one row per CDR3 protein. The sample records roughly 15,000 distinct CDR3 sequences, about four fifths being singletons. Comment on this clonotype: What it recognizes is unknown.

Per the germline V gene, CDR1 is KGHSH and CDR2 is LQKENI. Between the trimmed V and J ends, which lost 0 bases and 4 bases, there was a span of 9 bases. This CDR3 comprises 14 residues. The input for sequencing was T cells from blood (PBMCs), unsorted or a sorted subset (not recorded which), taken before or after yellow fever vaccination (not recorded which). The sequence derives from a woman younger than 30 who received the yellow fever vaccine. The chain recombines TRBV18 with TRBJ1-2; no clear D. The CDR3 is CASSPPSVLYGYTF. Here the CDR3 DNA reads TGTGCCAGCTCACCACCGTCTGTTCTCTATGGCTACACCTTC.